This TCR beta chain was found in a study of blood T cell repertoires in COVID-19. Study in general: Some COVID-19 samples were acute and others convalescent; all came from the United States, Italy and Spain. In each case, the material was cDNA or gDNA derived from T cells, B-cell-depleted T cells, or PBMCs.

V dropped 6 bases and J dropped 5 bases, with 19 bases sitting between them. Germline CDR1 and CDR2: MNHEY and SVGAGI. This CDR3 is built from 15 residues. How the authors handled the data: Estimates of nucleated cell counts were drawn from the amplification of reference gene primers. The protocol was immunoSEQ multiplex PCR, while the TCRdb copy is restricted to in-frame clones and leaves out a portion. The V and J calls and the clone size are those of that table, but D and trimming were determined from the DNA. The data hold 35,000 to 50,000 clones, with around 88% observed a single time. Sequenced: peripheral blood. The origin of this receptor is an elderly woman with acute or convalescent COVID-19. The V and J genes are TRBV6-5 and TRBJ1-1, with D possibly matching TRBD1 (6 bases). Here the CDR3 reads CASSRRDKGGTEAFF. For the CDR3, the DNA is TGTGCCAGCAGCCGCCGGGACAAGGGCGGTACTGAAGCTTTCTTT.